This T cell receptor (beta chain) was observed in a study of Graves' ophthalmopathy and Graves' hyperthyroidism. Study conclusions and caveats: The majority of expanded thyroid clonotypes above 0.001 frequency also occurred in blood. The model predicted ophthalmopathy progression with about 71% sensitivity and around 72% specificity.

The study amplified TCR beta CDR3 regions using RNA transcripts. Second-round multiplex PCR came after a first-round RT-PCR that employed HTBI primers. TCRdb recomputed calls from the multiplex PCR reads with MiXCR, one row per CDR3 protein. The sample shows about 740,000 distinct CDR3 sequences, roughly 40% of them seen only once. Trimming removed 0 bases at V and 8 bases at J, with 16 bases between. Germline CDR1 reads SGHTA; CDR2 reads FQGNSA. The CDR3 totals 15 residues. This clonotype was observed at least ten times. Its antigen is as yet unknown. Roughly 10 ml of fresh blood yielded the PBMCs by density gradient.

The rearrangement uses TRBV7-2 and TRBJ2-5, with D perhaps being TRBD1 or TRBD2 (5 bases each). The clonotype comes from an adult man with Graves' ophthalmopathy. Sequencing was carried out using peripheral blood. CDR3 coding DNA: TGTGCCAGCAGCTTAGCGTACGGGGCCCACCATACCCAGTACTTC. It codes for CASSLAYGAHHTQYF.